A single sample gave rise to the 5 T cell receptor beta chains below, sequenced in a study of blood T cell repertoires in COVID-19 (dated by TCRdb to the early 2020s). The library was made by the immunoSEQ multiplex PCR assay. Held by TCRdb, this immuneACCESS table contains in-frame sequences only and omits some clones. Under half of the omission traces to an unresolved V gene where checked; the cause of the rest is unknown. The sample table lists more than 200,000 clones, about 90% of them with a count of one. The ten largest clones represent more than 5% of the sample. The sequenced sample consisted of PBMCs or T cells enriched from blood (not recorded which). These receptors were obtained from a woman aged 30 to 39 with acute COVID-19.

This chain connects TRBV6-5 to TRBJ2-3; 7 nucleotides match TRBD2. Unmatched junction bases numbered 9, after V lost 8 bases and J lost 1 base. The germline V gene encodes CDR1 MNHEY and CDR2 SVGAGI. There are 15 residues in the CDR3. The CDR3 coding sequence is TGTGCCAGCTCGCCGGGGGGAGTGGGCACAGATACGCAGTATTTT. Protein product: CASSPGGVGTDTQYF.

This clone is a singleton in its sample. The J gene is TRBJ1-6, the V gene TRBV19; possible D gene TRBD1, 6 bases. V was shortened by 6 bases and J by 7 bases, with 10 bases between the two germline ends. In germline, CDR1 is LNHDA, CDR2 SQIVND (reference sequence). The CDR3 has 13 amino acids. As DNA, the CDR3 is TGTGCCAGTAGCTGGACAGAGAATTCACCCCTCCACTTT. Its translation is CASSWTENSPLHF. The entire variable domain, with the rest obtained from reference TRBV19 and TRBJ1-6, is as follows: DGGITQSPKYLFRKEGQNVTLSCEQNLNHDAMYWYRQDPGQGLRLIYYSQIVNDFQKGDIAEGYSVSREKKESFPLTVTSAQKNPTAFYLCASSWTENSPLHFGNGTRLTVT.

This clone was observed a handful of times. The V gene is TRBV3-1 (or the pseudogene TRBV3-2), the J gene TRBJ2-2; 7 nucleotides match TRBD1. Germline CDR1 and CDR2: LGHDT and YNNKEL (reference sequence). J was trimmed by 4 bases and V by 4 bases; bases with no gene match: 9. The CDR3 consists of 16 residues. The CDR3 is CASSPGQAQGTGELFF. CDR3 in DNA: TGTGCCAGCAGCCCCGGACAGGCGCAGGGCACCGGGGAGCTGTTTTTT.

This chain uses TRBV3-1 (or the pseudogene TRBV3-2) with TRBJ1-6; D not resolved. Germline V gene data show CDR1 as LGHDT and CDR2 as YNNKEL (reference sequence). V lost 4 bases and J 15 bases, leaving 19 bases between the germline ends. CDR3 length: 14 residues. The CDR3 DNA reads as TGTGCCAGCAGCCTACGACTGCGCACTAGTCTCCTCCACTTT. Amino acid sequence: CASSLRLRTSLLHF.

This rearrangement joins TRBV7-6 to TRBJ2-7; D gene unclear. Germline V gene sequence: CDR1 SGHVS, CDR2 FNYEAQ. The CDR3 covers 14 residues. Trimming cost V 0 bases and J 4 bases, with 10 bases left between them. This CDR3 is CASSLARSRYEQYF. Written as DNA, the CDR3 is TGTGCCAGCAGCTTAGCCCGATCGCGTTACGAGCAGTACTTC. The full variable domain, completed using reference TRBV7-6 and TRBJ2-7, is GAGVSQSPRYKVTKRGQDVALRCDPISGHVSLYWYRQALGQGPEFLTYFNYEAQQDKSGLPNDRFSAERPEGSISTLTIQRTEQRDSAMYRCASSLARSRYEQYFGPGTRLTVT.